This T cell receptor beta chain originates from a study of cytomegalovirus exposure and HLA in healthy donors. TCRdb keeps only in-frame clones here, not all; method: immunoSEQ multiplex PCR. The table records more than 85,000 clones, more than 75% of them present only once. Germline loops: CDR1 LNHDA, CDR2 SQIVND (reference sequence). V lost 7 bases, J lost 8 bases, and 21 bases lay in between. CDR3 length: 15 amino acids. The specimen sequenced was PBMCs. V usage is TRBV19 and J usage is TRBJ2-1, with D possibly TRBD2 on 6 matching bases. The clonotype was recovered from a woman aged 25 to 39 in good health and CMV-seropositive. The CDR3, as DNA: TGTGCCAGTACCCCGAAGTCACCCGGGAGCTATGAGCAGTTCTTC. It translates to CASTPKSPGSYEQFF.